This TCR beta chain was documented in a study of cytomegalovirus exposure and HLA in healthy donors. At the level of the study: The platform used for the roughly 130 validation repertoires matched that of the roughly 700 first-cohort repertoires, a later analysis reported. Study-level results: Cytomegalovirus-associated status was assigned to about 160 TCR beta chains.

In regard to this clone: Antigen specificity is unknown.

The data were produced by immunoSEQ multiplex PCR, yet TCRdb's version contains in-frame clones alone and is incomplete. The table records approximately 120,000 clones, roughly 95% of them present only once. The CDR3 contains 13 residues. Germline-derived CDR1 and CDR2 are MGHDK and SYGVNS. V was clipped by 4 bases and J by 6 bases, with 12 bases between them. The genes are TRBV25-1 and TRBJ1-1, with a weak D call TRBD1 (5 bases). This receptor was obtained from a man between 18 and 29 years old in good health and CMV-seronegative. Sequencing was performed on PBMCs. The CDR3 DNA follows: TGTGCCAGCAGTGGCAGGGTCTACCCTGAAGCTTTCTTT. Amino acid sequence: CASSGRVYPEAFF.